A single sample is the source of the 17 T cell receptor beta chains below, sequenced in a study of radiotherapy plus CTLA-4 blockade in lung cancer (dated by TCRdb to the late 2010s). Receptors were amplified or captured by the immunoSEQ multiplex PCR assay. The clones in this table, taken by TCRdb from immuneACCESS, are in-frame only. Not every clone is retained; where verified, under half of the shortfall comes from an unresolved V gene, and the cause of the rest is unknown. Recorded for this sample are 80,000 or so clones; around 79% of them occurred a single time. Of the sample, 4% is held by the ten largest clones. The specimen was peripheral blood, collected from a patient treated with radiotherapy plus ipilimumab. These receptors were obtained from a human donor with non-small cell lung cancer who had a partial response to radiotherapy plus ipilimumab. Some clones in this sample may be carry-over from other donors' samples.

This rearrangement joins TRBV10-1 to TRBJ2-1; 7 bases match TRBD1. J was trimmed by 4 bases and V by 5 bases; bases with no gene match: 5. The V gene's germline CDR1 is WNHNN and CDR2 SYGVQD (reference sequence). The CDR3 loop spans 14 amino acids. The CDR3 nucleotides read TGCGCCAGCAGTAACAGGGGATCGTACAATGAGCAGTTCTTC. Residues: CASSNRGSYNEQFF.

This clone was counted between two and nine times. The gene calls are TRBV6-5 and TRBJ2-7; 8 bases agree with TRBD1. The DNA end favors TRBJ1-2, so the J call may be wrong. This CDR3 region has 15 residues. CDR1 MNHEY and CDR2 SVGAGI come from the germline V gene. The CDR3 DNA reads TGTGCCAGCAGTAACCAACAGGGGGATACCTATGGCTACACCTTC. Translation: CASSNQQGDTYGYTF.

This clone came up a few times. The chain has TRBV6-5 and TRBJ2-5; TRBD1 matches at 7 bases. The tail of the sequence fits TRBJ2-7 better, so the J call may be wrong. This CDR3 spans 16 amino acids. The germline V gene has CDR1 MNHEY and CDR2 SVGAGI. The CDR3 here is CASSYSNPAAGGEQYF. CDR3 nucleotide sequence: TGTGCCAGCAGTTACTCGAATCCGGCGGCAGGGGGCGAGCAGTACTTC.

This chain connects TRBV7-2 to TRBJ1-4, with TRBD1 matching over 7 bases. Germline values: CDR1 SGHTA, CDR2 FQGNSA. The CDR3 spans 16 residues. Trimming took 3 bases from V and 3 from J; bases not matched to a gene: 7. This CDR3 is CASSLVPGQSNEKLFF. CDR3 coding DNA: TGTGCCAGCAGCTTGGTACCGGGACAGTCTAATGAAAAACTGTTTTTT. Full variable domain (outside the CDR3, taken from reference TRBV7-2 and TRBJ1-4): GAGVSQSPSNKVTEKGKDVELRCDPISGHTALYWYRQSLGQGLEFLIYFQGNSAPDKSGLPSDRFSAERTGGSVSTLTIQRTQQEDSAVYLCASSLVPGQSNEKLFFGSGTQLSVL.

The genes are TRBV6-6 and TRBJ1-1; a possible D gene is TRBD1 (6 bases). Germline lookup yields CDR1 MNHNY and CDR2 SVGAGI (reference sequence). The CDR3 consists of 14 residues. The germline V and J ends were trimmed by 5 bases and 0 bases, with 10 bases remaining between them. The CDR3: CASSQGLLNTEAFF. CDR3 DNA: TGTGCCAGCAGTCAGGGGCTGCTGAACACTGAAGCTTTCTTT.

The chain links TRBV19 to TRBJ2-7; tentative D call: TRBD1 (6 bases). V lost 3 bases, J lost 3 bases, and 18 bases lay in between. Germline V gives CDR1 LNHDA, CDR2 SQIVND (reference sequence). The CDR3 contains 16 residues. The CDR3 sequence: CASSISGDTGLYEQYF. CDR3 DNA sequence: TGTGCCAGTAGTATCTCAGGGGACACTGGTCTCTACGAGCAGTACTTC.

This rearrangement joins TRBV19 to TRBJ2-2, with D maybe TRBD2 (7 bases). The CDR3 loop spans 16 amino acids. The germline V gene has CDR1 LNHDA and CDR2 SQIVND (reference sequence). Trimming took 7 bases from V and 5 from J, leaving 20 bases between them. CDR3 sequence: CASTSPGASGTGELFF. In DNA, the CDR3 is TGTGCCAGTACCTCCCCGGGGGCTAGCGGTACCGGGGAGCTGTTTTTT.

This clone was seen a handful of times. The chain is built from TRBV30 and TRBJ2-1; 9 bases agree with TRBD2. The V and J ends lost 5 bases and 4 bases, in that order; junction bases with no gene match: 9. The CDR3 consists of 15 residues. The germline CDR1 and CDR2 sequences are GTSNPN and SVGIG (reference sequence). The CDR3 loop reads CAWGHSGSAYNEQFF. CDR3 DNA sequence: TGTGCCTGGGGGCATAGCGGGAGCGCATACAATGAGCAGTTCTTC. Full variable domain (rest looked up from reference TRBV30 and TRBJ2-1): SQTIHQWPATLVQPVGSPLSLECTVEGTSNPNLYWYRQAAGRGLQLLFYSVGIGQISSEVPQNLSASRPQDRQFILSSKKLLLSDSGFYLCAWGHSGSAYNEQFFGPGTRLTVL.

The chain couples TRBV7-9 to TRBJ2-5; 7 nucleotides line up with TRBD1. The CDR3 runs to 18 residues. CDR1 and CDR2 from the germline V gene are SEHNR and FQNEAQ (reference sequence). The V gene end was trimmed by 5 bases and the J gene end by 2 bases; junction bases not matched to a gene: 17. This CDR3 is CASSRGQALVRVQETQYF. The CDR3 bases are TGTGCCAGCAGCCGCGGACAGGCCCTAGTCCGAGTACAAGAGACCCAGTACTTC.

This chain links TRBV18 with TRBJ2-7, with 7 bases fitting TRBD1. V was pared by 3 bases and J by 2 bases, with 7 bases of the junction left unmatched. The V gene's germline CDR1 is KGHSH and CDR2 LQKENI. The CDR3 totals 15 residues. The CDR3 is CASSPYRGWTYEQYF. In DNA, the CDR3 is TGTGCCAGCTCACCTTACAGGGGATGGACCTACGAGCAGTACTTC.

The V and J genes are TRBV7-9 and TRBJ1-5, with unresolved D. This CDR3 contains 16 residues. Germline values: CDR1 SEHNR, CDR2 FQNEAQ (reference sequence). The ends were cut back, 1 base at V and 3 bases at J, with 13 bases in the middle. The chain's CDR3 is CASSLVDGSYNQPQHF. CDR3 coding DNA: TGTGCCAGCAGCTTAGTTGATGGCAGTTACAATCAGCCCCAGCATTTT.

The genes are TRBV15 and TRBJ1-1; 8 nucleotides line up with TRBD1. The germline CDR1 and CDR2 sequences are LNHNV and YYDKDF (reference sequence). The length of the CDR3 is 14 residues. The junction had 3 bases not matched to a gene; V was cut back by 2 bases and J by 4 bases. For the CDR3, the DNA is TGTGCCACCAGCAGAAACAGGGGGATCACTGAAGCTTTCTTT. Protein: CATSRNRGITEAFF.

This chain joins TRBV7-3 and TRBJ2-1; 9 bases are shared with TRBD1. The germline CDR1 and CDR2 sequences are SGHTA and FQGTGA. The CDR3 length is 17 residues. V lost 0 bases to trimming and J lost 6 bases; unmatched junction nucleotides: 9. This CDR3 reads CASSLTPTRTGVNEQFF. The DNA of the CDR3 is TGTGCCAGCAGCTTAACTCCTACCCGGACAGGGGTCAATGAGCAGTTCTTC.

This clone was observed a handful of times. The rearrangement uses TRBV28 and TRBJ2-3; D gene ambiguous. The CDR3 is 12 residues long. CDR1 is MDHEN, CDR2 SYDVKM, per germline. Trimming removed 7 bases at V and 0 bases at J, with 5 bases between. CDR3 protein: CASKQSTDTQYF. The CDR3 DNA reads TGTGCCAGCAAACAGAGCACAGATACGCAGTATTTT.

This chain joins TRBV7-8 and TRBJ2-1, with 15 positions matching TRBD2. In germline, CDR1 is SGHVS, CDR2 FQNEAQ. There are 21 residues in the CDR3. Trimming cost V 1 base and J 9 bases; bases outside gene matches: 19. The CDR3 bases are TGTGCCAGCAGCTTAGGCCTATGGACTAGCGGGGGGGTGCTACAGATTCCTGAGCAGTTCTTC. Its protein product is CASSLGLWTSGGVLQIPEQFF.

The genes are TRBV6-5 and TRBJ2-1, with a weak D call TRBD2 (6 bases). CDR3 length: 12 residues. V lost 5 bases, J lost 12 bases, and 14 bases lay in between. Germline values: CDR1 MNHEY, CDR2 SVGAGI. In nucleotides, the CDR3 is TGTGCCAGCAGTGAAAGCAGGGAGGCGCAGTTCTTC. This translates into CASSESREAQFF.

The chain recombines TRBV6-1 with TRBJ2-5; D gene unclear. This CDR3 has 11 amino acids. From germline, CDR1 is MNHNS and CDR2 SASEGT. V was clipped by 5 bases and J by 5 bases, with 6 bases between them. The CDR3 region is CASSILETQYF. CDR3 nucleotide sequence: TGTGCCAGCAGTATCCTGGAGACCCAGTACTTC.